Listed below are T cell receptor beta chains from one sample, sequenced in a study of CD4 and CD8 cells across lung adenocarcinoma regions. TCRdb called the PCR reads again in MiXCR, with one record for every CDR3 protein. The sample lists about 9,200 distinct CDR3 sequences, over 45% occurring once. The sequencing input was CD8+ T cells from the margin of a lung tumor. The receptor set was obtained from a male donor with lung adenocarcinoma. The CD4 and CD8 labels of this study may be unreliable. The CDR3 runs from the conserved cysteine through the conserved F or W.

V: TRBV27
CDR3: CASNGLGTVNSPLHF

V: TRBV27
CDR3: CASSLGGRDHSPLHF

V: TRBV11-2
CDR3: CASSLDRGDEQYF

V: TRBV12-3/TRBV12-4
CDR3: CASGAAVVSYNEQFF

V: TRBV7-2
CDR3: CASSFVGSDEQYF

V: TRBV5-1
CDR3: CASSFNQVGYRDYGYTF

V: TRBV7-2
CDR3: CASSPSSSGGATQYF

V: TRBV27
CDR3: CASSYRNTGAQFF

V: TRBV4-1
CDR3: CASSQTGTGSQDTQYF

V: TRBV3-1
CDR3: CASSPPRGGGGADTQYF

V: TRBV7-6
CDR3: CGSSAALGGRGEETQYF

V: TRBV10-1
CDR3: CASAVEAAVPETQYF

V: TRBV10-1
CDR3: CASSGTSTGSTGELFF

V: TRBV7-7
CDR3: CASSLGANNEQFF

V: TRBV6-1
CDR3: CASSEPRAKNTQYF

V: TRBV3-1
CDR3: CASSGTSGRTDTQYF

V: TRBV10-2
CDR3: CASSGREGLLSSYEQYF

V: TRBV6-1
CDR3: CASSEAAGGLDTQYF

V: TRBV14
CDR3: CASSQRGEGTEAFF

V: TRBV28
CDR3: CASLGGGAKNIQFF

V: TRBV6-1
CDR3: CASSETGVSYNEQFF

V: TRBV7-2
CDR3: CASSQGRPTETQYF

V: TRBV6-1
CDR3: CASLRAGTAEAFF

V: TRBV6-5
CDR3: CASSYSIVWGAEAFF

V: TRBV10-2
CDR3: CASRGTVNTEAFF

V: TRBV27
CDR3: CGSSGLVSKNMQYF

V: TRBV24-1
CDR3: CATSGQQETQYF